The 5 T cell receptor beta chains reported below all come from one sample, sequenced in a study of blood T cell repertoires in COVID-19. Here immunoSEQ multiplex PCR was the method, and the copy in TCRdb shows in-frame clones only, minus some. The sample holds 200,000 to 300,000 clones; around nine tenths are singletons and the top ten take 3.5% to 4%. The sequencing input was PBMCs or T cells enriched from blood (not recorded which). Source of these receptors: a woman aged 30 to 39 with acute COVID-19.

This clone was recorded only once. This chain joins TRBV3-1 (or the pseudogene TRBV3-2) and TRBJ2-7, with 8 bases aligning to TRBD1. Germline CDR1 reads LGHDT; CDR2 reads YNNKEL (reference sequence). The V gene end was trimmed by 3 bases and the J gene end by 7 bases; junction bases not matched to a gene: 14. The CDR3 loop spans 16 amino acids. CDR3 residues: CASSQGTSGGLREQYF. DNA of the CDR3: TGTGCCAGCAGCCAGGGGACATCAGGGGGCTTAAGGGAGCAGTACTTC.

This sequence joins TRBV4-3 and TRBJ1-5; a possible D gene is TRBD1 (5 bases). V was shortened by 0 bases and J by 8 bases, with 20 bases between the two germline ends. Looked up from germline, CDR1 is LGHNA and CDR2 is YSLEER. The CDR3 consists of 17 residues. The CDR3 bases are TGCGCCAGCAGCCAAGAAATGAATAGGGGCACACGTGAGCCCCAGCATTTT. Amino acid sequence: CASSQEMNRGTREPQHF.

This clone was detected once. The chain uses TRBV28 and TRBJ1-6; maybe TRBD1 (6 bases). Trimming stripped 6 bases from V and 14 bases from J, with 14 bases between. The germline V gene encodes CDR1 MDHEN and CDR2 SYDVKM. The CDR3 extends over 12 amino acids. DNA of the CDR3: TGTGCCAGCAGACAGGGCGCTGAGTCCCTCCACTTT. Its translation: CASRQGAESLHF.

This sequence joins TRBV7-8 and TRBJ1-1, with D unclear. V was trimmed by 1 base and J by 0 bases, leaving 6 bases between them. Germline CDR1 is SGHVS and CDR2 is FQNEAQ. There are 14 residues in the CDR3. In nucleotides, the CDR3 is TGTGCCAGCAGCTTAGTCTTTCTGAACACTGAAGCTTTCTTT. Translating gives CASSLVFLNTEAFF.

The genes are TRBV18 and TRBJ1-2; 7 positions match TRBD1. The CDR3 is made up of 16 amino acids. V gave up 3 bases and J gave up 4 bases; unmatched junction bases: 11. CDR1 KGHSH and CDR2 LQKENI come from the germline V gene. The CDR3 DNA sequence: TGTGCCAGCTCACCCCCGACCAACACAGGGGTCTATGGCTACACCTTC. Protein: CASSPPTNTGVYGYTF.